These 24 T cell receptor beta chains originate from one sample sequenced in a study of blood T cell repertoires in COVID-19. Generated by immunoSEQ multiplex PCR, the TCRdb table keeps only in-frame clones and is missing some. The table lists under 300,000 clones, about 86% of them singletons, with around 3.7% in the top ten. Sequenced sample: PBMCs or T cells enriched from blood (not recorded which). These receptors were obtained from a man aged 45 to 65 who had recovered from COVID-19.

This clone was seen a few times. V usage is TRBV27 and J usage is TRBJ1-2; 11 bases line up with TRBD1. The germline CDR1 and CDR2 sequences are MNHEY and SMNVEV (reference sequence). Trimming cost V 6 bases and J 4 bases; bases outside gene matches: 10. The CDR3 totals 16 residues. The CDR3 loop is CASRTGQGATIYGYTF. CDR3 bases: TGTGCCAGCAGGACAGGACAGGGGGCAACTATCTATGGCTACACCTTC.

The J gene is TRBJ1-4, the V gene TRBV10-3, with 9 bases aligning to TRBD1. The CDR3 has 13 residues. V was clipped by 9 bases and J by 8 bases; unmatched bases: 7. CDR1 and CDR2 from the germline V gene are ENHRY and SYGVKD. DNA for the CDR3: TGTGCCATTCGGGACAGGGATTTAGAAAAACTGTTTTTT. Translation: CAIRDRDLEKLFF.

This chain uses TRBV7-9 with TRBJ2-5, with 9 bases that match TRBD1. Germline assignment: CDR1 SEHNR and CDR2 FQNEAQ (reference sequence). V trimming: 10 bases; J trimming: 5 bases; junction bases outside the gene matches: 11. CDR3 size: 14 residues. CDR3 sequence: CATVSGTGQETQYF. CDR3 nucleotide sequence: TGTGCCACCGTGTCGGGGACAGGGCAGGAGACCCAGTACTTC.

The CDR3 is CASSRTGIYEQYF. CDR3 coding DNA: TGTGCCAGCAGTAGGACAGGTATCTACGAGCAGTACTTC. The rearrangement uses TRBV2 and TRBJ2-7; TRBD1 matches at 7 bases. With V trimmed by 5 bases and J by 3 bases, 4 bases remained unmatched. The CDR3 extends over 13 amino acids. Germline V lookup: CDR1 SNHLY, CDR2 FYNNEI.

The chain employs TRBV6-1 and TRBJ1-5; a weak D match, TRBD1 (5 bases). This CDR3 spans 13 amino acids. The V gene lost 0 bases and the J gene lost 10 bases, with 10 bases spanning the gap. Germline assignment: CDR1 MNHNS and CDR2 SASEGT. DNA for the CDR3: TGTGCCAGCAGTGAAGCACGGGGGGAACCCCAGCATTTT. It yields the protein CASSEARGEPQHF.

The chain carries TRBV5-1 and TRBJ2-3; D possibly corresponds to TRBD2 (6 bases). Germline V gene sequence: CDR1 SGHRS, CDR2 YFSETQ. This CDR3 is built from 20 residues. Between the trimmed V and J ends, which lost 0 bases and 1 base, there was a span of 24 bases. The CDR3 DNA follows: TGCGCCAGCAGCTTGGGGAGTAGCGGTGGAGGTTTTTGGGGCACAGATACGCAGTATTTT. Translating it yields CASSLGSSGGGFWGTDTQYF.

V is TRBV4-1 and J is TRBJ1-1, with 7 bases aligning to TRBD1. This CDR3 region has 15 residues. Germline lookup yields CDR1 MGHRA and CDR2 YSYEKL. V lost 1 base and J lost 3; bases outside the gene matches: 5. The CDR3 DNA sequence: TGCGCCAGCAGCCAAGCTGACAGGGAGGACACTGAAGCTTTCTTT. Residues: CASSQADREDTEAFF.

There are a few counts of this clone. CDR3 loop: CASSRGGGTEAFF. The CDR3, as DNA: TGTGCCAGCAGTCGGGGGGGTGGCACTGAAGCTTTCTTT. The chain links TRBV6-5 to TRBJ1-1, with D possibly matching TRBD1 (5 bases). The CDR3 covers 13 residues. The ends were cut back, 5 bases at V and 4 bases at J, with 11 bases in the middle. In germline, CDR1 is MNHEY, CDR2 SVGAGI.

This chain links TRBV27 with TRBJ1-1; D is possibly TRBD1 (5 bases). Trimming removed 8 bases at V and 5 bases at J, with 24 bases between. The CDR3 loop spans 16 amino acids. CDR1 and CDR2 (germline): MNHEY, SMNVEV (reference sequence). The CDR3 coding sequence is TGTGCCAGCCGCGACTCCTTTGGGACGGGGGGGACTGAAGCTTTCTTT. It translates to CASRDSFGTGGTEAFF.

This clone was picked up one time. The gene calls are TRBV7-2 and TRBJ1-4; possibly TRBD1 for D (6 bases). Germline CDR1 and CDR2: SGHTA and FQGNSA. The CDR3 is made up of 17 amino acids. V was trimmed by 1 base and J by 3 bases, leaving 15 bases between them. The CDR3 sequence: CASSLDIRGRANEKLFF. CDR3 DNA sequence: TGTGCCAGCAGCTTAGATATCAGGGGTAGGGCTAATGAAAAACTGTTTTTT.

The chain has TRBV19 and TRBJ2-3; D is unclear. The CDR3 spans 12 residues. V was shortened by 3 bases and J by 6 bases, with 7 bases between the two germline ends. The germline V gene has CDR1 LNHDA and CDR2 SQIVND (reference sequence). The CDR3 sequence: CASSINRDTQYF. The CDR3 DNA sequence: TGTGCCAGTAGTATTAATCGGGATACGCAGTATTTT.

The chain links TRBV12-5 to TRBJ2-3, with D perhaps TRBD2 (6 bases). The length of the CDR3 is 21 residues. With 2 bases removed from V and 4 bases from J, the gap between germline ends came to 31 bases. Germline values: CDR1 LGHNT, CDR2 FRNRAP. CDR3 region: CASGLITSVAWAGGKSDTQYF. The CDR3 region has the DNA TGTGCTAGTGGTTTGATAACCAGCGTAGCGTGGGCTGGGGGGAAATCAGATACGCAGTATTTT.

The rearrangement uses TRBV6-5 and TRBJ1-2, with a weak D call TRBD1 (6 bases). Trimming removed 8 bases from V and 3 bases from J, with 13 bases in between. The CDR3 is made up of 13 amino acids. Germline-derived CDR1 and CDR2 are MNHEY and SVGAGI. CDR3 nucleotides: TGTGCCAGCTCCTATGGGGGCGACTATGGCTACACCTTC. Amino acid sequence: CASSYGGDYGYTF.

This clone was counted between two and nine times. This chain connects TRBV7-9 to TRBJ2-7; TRBD2 might be the D (6 bases). V gave up 5 bases and J gave up 3 bases, with 14 bases separating them. This CDR3 region has 14 residues. Germline values: CDR1 SEHNR, CDR2 FQNEAQ (reference sequence). The CDR3 DNA reads TGTGCCAGCAGCACCTGGTGGGGGGACTACGAGCAGTACTTC. It codes for CASSTWWGDYEQYF.

The rearrangement uses TRBV12-3 or TRBV12-4 and TRBJ1-2; D gene ambiguous. This CDR3 has 11 amino acids. The V gene lost 6 bases and the J gene lost 4 bases, with 6 bases spanning the gap. For the CDR3, the DNA is TGTGCCAGCAGCAACACCTATGGCTACACCTTC. Its protein is CASSNTYGYTF.

The chain couples TRBV11-2 to TRBJ1-6; 7 positions agree with TRBD1. The V gene end was trimmed by 5 bases and the J gene end by 0 bases; junction bases not matched to a gene: 4. This CDR3 comprises 16 residues. Germline V gene lookup returns CDR1 SGHAT and CDR2 FQNNGV. The CDR3 region has the DNA TGTGCCAGCAGCACCCAGGGGGGCTCCTATAATTCACCCCTCCACTTT. It specifies CASSTQGGSYNSPLHF. Variable domain in full (rest from reference TRBV11-2 and TRBJ1-6): EAGVAQSPRYKIIEKRQSVAFWCNPISGHATLYWYQQILGQGPKLLIQFQNNGVVDDSQLPKDRFSAERLKGVDSTLKIQPAKLEDSAVYLCASSTQGGSYNSPLHFGNGTRLTVT.

The chain joins TRBV3-1 (or the pseudogene TRBV3-2) to TRBJ2-7; no reliable D call. The V gene lost 0 bases and the J gene lost 6 bases, with 9 bases spanning the gap. Germline V gene sequence: CDR1 LGHDT, CDR2 YNNKEL (reference sequence). The CDR3 spans 13 residues. The DNA of the CDR3 is TGTGCCAGCAGCCAAGAAAGGAGTACCGAGCAGTACTTC. It codes for CASSQERSTEQYF.

The chain recombines TRBV18 with TRBJ1-5; D may be TRBD1 (5 bases). Germline V gene lookup returns CDR1 KGHSH and CDR2 LQKENI. This CDR3 contains 16 residues. The V end lost 3 bases, the J end lost 2 bases, and 14 bases lay between the germline ends. CDR3 coding DNA: TGTGCCAGCTCACCGGTAGGGGCGCCCGGCAATCAGCCCCAGCATTTT. Translating gives CASSPVGAPGNQPQHF.

V gene TRBV6-2 or TRBV6-3 combines with J gene TRBJ2-3; 12 nucleotides match TRBD2. The V gene's germline CDR1 is MNHEY and CDR2 SVGEGT. The CDR3 is made up of 16 amino acids. The junction had 6 bases not matched to a gene; V was cut back by 5 bases and J by 3 bases. Here the CDR3 DNA reads TGTGCCAGCAGTGACCCTGGACTAGCGGGAACAGATACGCAGTATTTT. Its translation is CASSDPGLAGTDTQYF.

The rearrangement joins TRBV4-1 to TRBJ2-7, with TRBD1 matching 9 bases. Germline V lookup: CDR1 MGHRA, CDR2 YSYEKL. Trimming took 0 bases from V and 0 from J; bases not matched to a gene: 3. This CDR3 contains 16 residues. The DNA for the CDR3 is TGCGCCAGCAGCCAAGAACACAGGGGGCCCTCCTACGAGCAGTACTTC. It encodes CASSQEHRGPSYEQYF.

This chain connects TRBV9 to TRBJ1-2, with D perhaps TRBD1 (5 bases). The CDR3 loop spans 13 amino acids. Germline CDR1 and CDR2: SGDLS and YYNGEE. V was trimmed by 4 bases and J by 4 bases, leaving 11 bases between them. The CDR3 region is CASSPDKFYGYTF. In DNA, the CDR3 is TGTGCCAGCAGCCCGGACAAGTTCTATGGCTACACCTTC.

As DNA, the CDR3 is TGCGCCAGCAGCCCAAGACAGGGCCAAAACGAGCAGTACTTC. The encoded protein is CASSPRQGQNEQYF. V gene TRBV5-1 combines with J gene TRBJ2-7; TRBD1 matches at 7 bases. J gave up 5 bases and V 4 bases, and 9 bases lay outside the gene matches. Looked up from germline, CDR1 is SGHRS and CDR2 is YFSETQ. There are 14 residues in the CDR3.

This chain joins TRBV5-1 and TRBJ2-7, with D tentatively TRBD1 (5 bases). This CDR3 has 17 residues. The ends were cut back, 0 bases at V and 3 bases at J, with 19 bases in the middle. Germline-derived CDR1 and CDR2 are SGHRS and YFSETQ. The CDR3 region is CASSLGALGQKIYEQYF. CDR3 DNA: TGCGCCAGCAGCTTGGGCGCCTTGGGGCAGAAGATCTACGAGCAGTACTTC.

CDR3 bases: TGTGCCAGCAGTCCCCTGGGGCAAGGCCCGTTCTCCTACGAGCAGTACTTC. This gives the protein CASSPLGQGPFSYEQYF. This rearrangement joins TRBV28 to TRBJ2-7; perhaps TRBD1 as D (5 bases). The CDR3 length is 17 residues. The germline V gene encodes CDR1 MDHEN and CDR2 SYDVKM. V was shortened by 5 bases and J by 0 bases, with 20 bases between the two germline ends.